This T cell receptor beta chain came from a study of T cell responses to AZD1222 COVID-19 vaccine (dated by TCRdb to the early 2020s). With regard to the full study: TCR sequencing was performed for 230 to 250 trial participants, of whom 200 to 210 were given two doses of AZD1222 and around 25 were given two doses of MenACWY control vaccine. Enrollment into the trials was organized by age into subgroups of 18-55, 56-69 and 70-plus years, and those subgroups contained about 160, 30 and 59 TCR-sequenced participants, respectively.

The time point label of this sample denotes: about 28 days (+/-7) after the second vaccine dose. The treatment or condition tag for this specimen amounts to: meningococcal conjugate vaccine given as trial control. Vaccinee samples came from UK trials COV001 and COV002, including a single-blind randomized controlled phase 2/3 trial of AZD1222 (ChAdOx1 nCoV-19) in healthy adults. For TCRbeta chain sequencing, PBMC samples were collected from trial participants at day 0 and at day 28 after the second dose. This clone was counted only a few times. Its antigen remains unidentified. Base-call qualities are not available, and no considerably larger clone is one nucleotide away. Including cysteine and phenylalanine, the CDR3 has 13 amino acids. CDR3 DNA is the only sequence kept; it has 39 bases, read in frame from the first base. Per the germline V gene, SQVTM is the CDR1 and ANQGSEA is the CDR2. V is pared back by 3 bases and J by 2 bases, with 10 bases lying between the germline termini.

The CDR3 regions of human TCRbeta chains were analyzed by immunosequencing. As for the authors' bioinformatics: Repertoire TCRs were matched against a reference library of SARS-CoV-2-specific TCRs generated with the MIRA antigen-specificity platform. Breadth was defined as the fraction of unique TCRs that were SARS-CoV-2-associated. Depth was defined as the fraction of total T cells that were SARS-CoV-2-associated. Each spike-specific TCR was assigned to its reactive spike region and to a CD4 or CD8 class using the MIRA data. Log10-transformed breadth and depth values were compared by one-way ANOVA with Sidak's multiple comparisons tests. TCRdb limited this immuneACCESS table to in-frame rearrangements with V and J called. A share of clones is missing; checked studies link under half to unresolved V genes, and the rest is unexplained. The V and J calls and the clone size are those of that table, but D and trimming were determined from the DNA. Present in this sample are about 150,000 clones, 65% to 90% of which were seen just once. The top ten hold roughly 8.7% of the sample.

What the study reported, not specific to this receptor: Spike-specific TCR breadth and depth rose significantly after two AZD1222 doses compared with day 0 and with MenACWY recipients. The whole spike protein was spanned by vaccine-associated CD4 TCRs, and dominant responses were seen in regions 160-218 and 743-854. Conclusions about previously exposed vaccinees are limited, since just six or seven AZD1222 recipients were seropositive for SARS-CoV-2 at baseline. Epitopes outside the regions mutated in the B.1.351 and B.1.1.7 variants were reportedly recognized by nearly half of the unique spike-specific TCRs. Most participants were white British and females outnumbered males, and the authors suggested that clonal diversity may have been underestimated. No day 14 peak-response samples were available, so repertoires were characterized only after the peak T cell response. The 56-69-year group was small, and its depth increase did not reach significance, likely because of low power.

This chain joins TRBV29-1 to TRBJ1-1; the D gene assignment is ambiguous. The receptor was isolated from an adult who received the MenACWY meningococcal vaccine as a control. Source: peripheral blood, taken 28 days after the second dose of the MenACWY control vaccine. The nucleotide sequence reads as follows: TGCAGCGTTGAGCCGGACCCTAACACTGAAGCTTTCTTT. The encoded protein is CSVEPDPNTEAFF.